This passage covers 20 T cell receptor beta chains from one sample sequenced in a study of CD8 T cells in ankylosing spondylitis. TCRdb re-derived calls from the 5' RACE reads in MiXCR, one entry per CDR3 protein. The table lists 150,000 to 200,000 distinct CDR3 sequences, 11% of them singletons. What was sequenced was blood, either unsorted or a sorted T cell fraction (not recorded which). The receptors shown here come from a male donor with ankylosing spondylitis or in good health (not recorded which).

This clonotype was seen many times. The V gene is TRBV3-1, the J gene TRBJ2-1, with 11 bases identical to TRBD1. Trimming at V came to 4 bases and at J to 6 bases, leaving 5 bases not matched to a gene. The CDR3 totals 15 residues. From germline, CDR1 is LGHDT and CDR2 YNNKEL (reference sequence). The CDR3, as DNA: TGTGCCAGCAGCCCCGGGACAGGGGGATTCAATGAGCAGTTCTTC. Protein sequence: CASSPGTGGFNEQFF.

This clonotype came up many times. The CDR3 is CSARGVGRRLAVYNEQFF. In DNA, the CDR3 is TGCAGTGCTAGAGGGGTCGGTAGGAGACTAGCGGTCTACAATGAGCAGTTCTTC. This chain uses TRBV20-1 with TRBJ2-1; 9 bases map to TRBD2. V shed 1 base and J 3 bases; nucleotides not matched to a gene: 13. The CDR3 loop spans 18 amino acids. From germline, CDR1 is DFQATT and CDR2 SNEGSKA (reference sequence).

This clonotype was seen only a few times. V gene TRBV28 combines with J gene TRBJ2-1; 9 bases are a match to TRBD1. Per the germline V gene, CDR1 is MDHEN and CDR2 is SYDVKM. CDR3 length: 16 residues. Trimming took 4 bases from V and 7 from J; bases not matched to a gene: 11. The CDR3 here is CASSYTGTGIGNEQFF. The CDR3 DNA sequence: TGTGCCAGCAGTTACACCGGGACAGGGATAGGAAATGAGCAGTTCTTC.

The sample holds many counts of this clonotype. This chain connects TRBV12-3 or TRBV12-4 to TRBJ2-1; D is uncertain. V lost 2 bases and J lost 7, with 9 bases in between. The length of the CDR3 is 13 residues. Here the CDR3 DNA reads TGTGCCAGCAGTTTAACAACCGGGAATGAGCAGTTCTTC. Translating it yields CASSLTTGNEQFF.

This clonotype was found a few times. V gene TRBV3-1 combines with J gene TRBJ1-4, with D possibly being TRBD1 (5 bases). The CDR3 has 16 residues. From germline, CDR1 is LGHDT and CDR2 YNNKEL (reference sequence). Trimming pared 2 bases from V and 7 bases from J, leaving 17 bases between. The CDR3 DNA reads as TGTGCCAGCAGCCAACGGTCAGGGCGAAGCGGTGAAAAACTGTTTTTT. Translation gives CASSQRSGRSGEKLFF.

This clonotype was picked up many times. The chain has TRBV20-1 and TRBJ2-1; tentatively, D is TRBD1 or TRBD2 (5 bases each). The CDR3 has 15 residues. CDR1 is DFQATT, CDR2 SNEGSKA, per germline (reference sequence). V dropped 3 bases and J dropped 3 bases, with 15 bases sitting between them. DNA of the CDR3: TGCAGTGCTAGGGCCAGGGACCGCAACTACAATGAGCAGTTCTTC. This encodes CSARARDRNYNEQFF.

There are many counts of this clonotype. CDR3 DNA sequence: TGCGCCAGCAGCTTGGACACCAACGGAGAGACCCAGTACTTC. Its protein product is CASSLDTNGETQYF. V is TRBV5-1 and J is TRBJ2-5; the D is unclear. V lost 0 bases to trimming and J lost 4 bases, with 10 bases between them. Germline CDR1 and CDR2: SGHRS and YFSETQ. The CDR3 sequence is 14 residues long. Full variable domain (remainder filled in from reference TRBV5-1 and TRBJ2-5): KAGVTQTPRYLIKTRGQQVTLSCSPISGHRSVSWYQQTPGQGLQFLFEYFSETQRNKGNFPGRFSGRQFSNSRSEMNVSTLELGDSALYLCASSLDTNGETQYFGPGTRLLVL.

This clonotype was seen a few times. The chain uses TRBV11-2 and TRBJ2-3; TRBD1 is a possible D gene (6 bases). The CDR3 is 17 amino acids. Trimming took off 1 base at V and 1 base at J, with 15 bases between the two ends. Germline loops: CDR1 SGHAT, CDR2 FQNNGV. The CDR3 sequence is CASSLVRGNPRTDTQYF. DNA for the CDR3: TGTGCCAGCAGCTTAGTCAGGGGTAATCCCCGCACAGATACGCAGTATTTT.

V usage is TRBV4-3 and J usage is TRBJ2-7, with 8 bases identical to TRBD1. The CDR3 is made up of 16 amino acids. From germline, CDR1 is LGHNA and CDR2 YSLEER. Trimming at V came to 2 bases and at J to 0 bases, leaving 6 bases not matched to a gene. CDR3 sequence reads: CASSQMAGTGSYEQYF. The CDR3 DNA is TGCGCCAGCAGCCAAATGGCCGGGACAGGCTCCTACGAGCAGTACTTC.

This clonotype has at least ten counts. This chain joins TRBV10-2 and TRBJ2-7, with D tentatively TRBD1 (5 bases). The CDR3 sequence is 15 residues long. Germline loops: CDR1 WSHSY, CDR2 SAAADI. The V gene lost 4 bases and the J gene lost 2 bases, with 15 bases spanning the gap. The CDR3 coding sequence is TGCGCCAGCAGTGGCTACGACAGTCCCCCCTACGAGCAGTACTTC. Translated, it gives CASSGYDSPPYEQYF.

This clonotype was seen many times. The rearrangement joins TRBV28 to TRBJ2-5; tentative D call: TRBD2 (5 bases). V was trimmed by 5 bases and J by 3 bases, leaving 13 bases between them. This CDR3 comprises 14 residues. Looked up from germline, CDR1 is MDHEN and CDR2 is SYDVKM. CDR3 region: CASSRSVGEETQYF. DNA of the CDR3: TGTGCCAGCAGTCGATCAGTGGGAGAAGAGACCCAGTACTTC.

By share of the sample, this clonotype is large. The chain combines TRBV9 with TRBJ2-2, with 8 bases fitting TRBD2. The CDR3 is made up of 16 amino acids. The germline gives CDR1 SGDLS, CDR2 YYNGEE. Trimming cost V 2 bases and J 2 bases; bases outside gene matches: 5. The CDR3 here is CASSVQAGGNTGELFF. CDR3 bases: TGTGCCAGCAGCGTTCAGGCGGGGGGAAACACCGGGGAGCTGTTTTTT.

This clonotype showed up many times. V usage is TRBV6-1 and J usage is TRBJ2-5; TRBD1 is a possible D gene (6 bases). The CDR3 extends over 15 amino acids. In germline, CDR1 is MNHNS, CDR2 SASEGT. The V end was cut by 1 base, the J end by 4 bases, with 13 bases between. The CDR3 is CASSEGSGEAETQYF. The CDR3 coding sequence is TGTGCCAGCAGTGAAGGGTCAGGGGAAGCAGAGACCCAGTACTTC.

The chain links TRBV3-1 to TRBJ2-3, with 7 bases that match TRBD2. This CDR3 has 14 amino acids. Trimming removed 4 bases from V and 0 bases from J; junction bases left unmatched: 1. In germline, CDR1 is LGHDT, CDR2 YNNKEL (reference sequence). The CDR3 DNA reads TGTGCCAGCAGCCGGGGGGGGAGCACAGATACGCAGTATTTT. Translating it yields CASSRGGSTDTQYF.

The V gene is TRBV12-3 or TRBV12-4, the J gene TRBJ2-2, with a tentative D call TRBD1 (5 bases). The CDR3 spans 14 residues. The germline V and J ends were trimmed by 8 bases and 2 bases, with 12 bases remaining between them. DNA of the CDR3: TGTGCCAGCGAGACAGCCGTCAACACCGGGGAGCTGTTTTTT. This sequence encodes CASETAVNTGELFF.

At least ten counts were recorded for this clonotype. The chain links TRBV6-1 to TRBJ1-1; TRBD1 agrees at 9 bases. Losses at the gene ends were 3 bases for V and 4 bases for J; bases not matched to a gene: 3. CDR3 length: 14 amino acids. Germline V gene sequence: CDR1 MNHNS, CDR2 SASEGT. CDR3 DNA: TGTGCCAGCAGTGAGACAGGGGGGAGCACTGAAGCTTTCTTT. Its protein product is CASSETGGSTEAFF.

This clonotype came up many times. The gene calls are TRBV7-9 and TRBJ2-7; TRBD2 matches 12 bases. Germline CDR1 and CDR2: SEHNR and FQNEAQ (reference sequence). The CDR3 is made up of 15 amino acids. Trimming took 1 base from V and 7 from J; bases not matched to a gene: 5. CDR3: CASSLGLAGEVEQYF. The DNA for the CDR3 is TGTGCCAGCAGCTTAGGACTAGCGGGAGAGGTAGAGCAGTACTTC.

This clonotype was seen ten or more times. The J gene is TRBJ2-1, the V gene TRBV12-3 or TRBV12-4; 15 positions match TRBD2. The length of the CDR3 is 15 residues. The ends lost 6 bases at V and 6 bases at J; junction bases unmatched: 3. The DNA of the CDR3 is TGTGCCAGCAGCTTGGGACTAGCGGGAGGCAATGAGCAGTTCTTC. Its protein product is CASSLGLAGGNEQFF.

This clonotype showed up just a few times. V and J are TRBV12-3 or TRBV12-4 and TRBJ1-1; the D is unclear. The CDR3 is 14 residues long. V was clipped by 5 bases and J by 1 base, with 11 bases between them. CDR3 nucleotides: TGTGCCAGCAGTCCCCCCTCAACGAACACTGAAGCTTTCTTT. This codes for CASSPPSTNTEAFF.

In its sample, this clonotype ranks as medium-sized. The rearrangement joins TRBV12-3 or TRBV12-4 to TRBJ1-1, with D possibly matching TRBD1 (6 bases). The ends were cut back, 3 bases at V and 3 bases at J, with 8 bases in the middle. The CDR3 has 13 amino acids. In DNA form, the CDR3 reads TGTGCCAGCAGTTTCAGGGGTTACACTGAAGCTTTCTTT. Translated, it gives CASSFRGYTEAFF.